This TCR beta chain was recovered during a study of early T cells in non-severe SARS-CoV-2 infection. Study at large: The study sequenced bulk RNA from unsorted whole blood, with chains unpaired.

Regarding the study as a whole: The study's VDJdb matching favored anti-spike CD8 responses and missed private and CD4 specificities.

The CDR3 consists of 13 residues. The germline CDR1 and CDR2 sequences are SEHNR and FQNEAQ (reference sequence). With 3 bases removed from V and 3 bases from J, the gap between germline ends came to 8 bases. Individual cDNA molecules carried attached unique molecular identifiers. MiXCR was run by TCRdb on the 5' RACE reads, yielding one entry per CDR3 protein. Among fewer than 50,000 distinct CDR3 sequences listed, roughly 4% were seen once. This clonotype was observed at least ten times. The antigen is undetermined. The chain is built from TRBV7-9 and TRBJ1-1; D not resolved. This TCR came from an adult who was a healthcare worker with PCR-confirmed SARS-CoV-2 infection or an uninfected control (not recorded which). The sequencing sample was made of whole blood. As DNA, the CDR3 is TGTGCCAGCAGCTTCGTTGAGGACACTGAAGCTTTCTTT. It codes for CASSFVEDTEAFF. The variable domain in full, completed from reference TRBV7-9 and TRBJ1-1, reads DTGVSQNPRHKITKRGQNVTFRCDPISEHNRLYWYRQTLGQGPEFLTYFQNEAQLEKSRLLSDRFSAERPKGSFSTLEIQRTEQGDSAMYLCASSFVEDTEAFFGQGTRLTVV.